This T cell receptor (beta chain) was identified in a study of T cell responses to AZD1222 COVID-19 vaccine (dated by TCRdb to the early 2020s). Broadly, across the study: A total of 233 trial participants underwent TCR sequencing, of whom approximately 210 received two doses of AZD1222 and 26 received two doses of the MenACWY control vaccine. Trial participants were enrolled by age into subgroups of 18-55, 56-69 and 70-plus years, and around 150, 29 and 61 TCR-sequenced participants, respectively, were included in these subgroups. On the study overall, not on this receptor specifically: The whole spike protein was spanned by vaccine-associated CD4 TCRs, and dominant responses were seen in regions 160-218 and 743-854. Because no samples from the day 14 peak response were available, repertoires could be characterized only after the peak T cell response. Reportedly, almost half of the unique spike-specific TCRs recognized epitopes lying outside the regions that are mutated in the B.1.351 and B.1.1.7 variants. Conclusions about previously exposed vaccinees are limited, since just 5 to 7 AZD1222 recipients were seropositive for SARS-CoV-2 at baseline. The 56-69-year group was small, and its depth increase did not reach significance, likely because of low power. A significant rise in spike-specific TCR breadth and depth was observed after two AZD1222 doses relative to day 0 and relative to MenACWY recipients. Participants were mostly white British and included more females than males, and it was suggested by the authors that clonal diversity may have been underestimated.

As encoded in the germline V gene, CDR1 is SQVTM while CDR2 is ANQGSEA. The CDR3 runs 11 residues from the cysteine to the phenylalanine. Only CDR3 DNA remains: 33 bases, in frame from the first base. V loses 3 bases, J loses 4 bases, and the germline ends lie 6 bases apart. About this clone: The antigen this receptor binds is unknown. Base qualities were left out, and no much larger clone turns up one base away. Other DNA sequences in the sample encode the same CDR3.

Reading the label with the study, this specimen's time point is: about 28 days (+/-7) after the second vaccine dose. AZD1222 recipients with second doses at about 4 weeks or about 12 weeks were pooled, because spike-specific TCR depth and breadth did not differ between schedules. Vaccinee samples came from UK trials COV001 and COV002, including a single-blind randomized controlled phase 2/3 trial of AZD1222 (ChAdOx1 nCoV-19) in healthy adults. For TCRbeta chain sequencing, PBMC samples were collected from trial participants at day 0 and at day 28 after the second dose. The CDR3 regions of human TCRbeta chains were analyzed by immunosequencing. Processing in the source paper ran as follows. Repertoire TCRs were matched against a reference library of SARS-CoV-2-specific TCRs generated with the MIRA antigen-specificity platform. Breadth was defined as the fraction of unique TCRs that were SARS-CoV-2-associated. Depth was defined as the fraction of total T cells that were SARS-CoV-2-associated. Each spike-specific TCR was assigned to its reactive spike region and to a CD4 or CD8 class using the MIRA data. Log10-transformed breadth and depth values were compared by one-way ANOVA with Sidak's multiple comparisons tests. Entries here come from immuneACCESS through TCRdb and include only in-frame sequences with V and J called. Some clones fail to appear in such tables; in the studies checked, an unresolved V gene covers under half of the shortfall, and the cause of the remainder is unknown. For V, J and clone size, that table is used; D and trimming come from the DNA. Recorded for this sample are more than 60,000 clones; approximately 83% of them occurred a single time. The ten largest clones capture about 1.3% of the sample.

Sequenced here: peripheral blood, sampled 28 days after the second AZD1222 dose. The clonotype was recovered from an adult who received the AZD1222 COVID-19 vaccine. This chain is built from TRBV29-1 and TRBJ1-1, and possibly TRBD1, on 5 matching bases. This receptor has the CDR3 CSVDGGTEAFF. The DNA sequence follows: TGCAGCGTTGACGGGGGCACTGAAGCTTTCTTT. With the rest looked up from the reference TRBV29-1 and TRBJ1-1 genes rather than sequenced, the full variable domain is SAVISQKPSRDICQRGTSLTIQCQVDSQVTMMFWYRQQPGQSLTLIATANQGSEATYESGFVIDKFPISRPNLTFSTLTVSNMSPEDSSIYLCSVDGGTEAFFGQGTRLTVV.